The next 14 T cell receptor beta chains were all read from a single sample in a study of blood T cells in healthy people across ages. A second PCR of roughly 7 to 11 cycles used a sample-barcoded 5' primer and a J-beta primer mix. Using its own MiXCR run on the 5' RACE reads, TCRdb lists one record per CDR3 protein. Here the sample spans around 600,000 distinct CDR3 sequences, around 48% being singletons. Sequenced: blood. The receptors stem from an elderly man in good health.

The chain combines TRBV20-1 with TRBJ2-2; 11 nucleotides match TRBD2. Germline V gene lookup returns CDR1 DFQATT and CDR2 SNEGSKA (reference sequence). V dropped 4 bases and J dropped 4; count of bases not matched to a gene: 5. CDR3 length: 15 amino acids. The chain's CDR3 is CSATSGGRGTGELFF. CDR3 bases: TGCAGTGCTACTAGCGGGGGGCGTGGCACCGGGGAGCTGTTTTTT.

This clonotype was detected a few times. The chain uses TRBV7-2 and TRBJ2-5; D is perhaps TRBD1 (5 bases). Trimming cost V 6 bases and J 4 bases, with 15 bases left between them. The CDR3 consists of 14 residues. CDR1 is SGHTA and CDR2 is FQGNSA in the germline V gene. CDR3 bases: TGTGCCAGCAGATTAAGCCGGCAGGGAGAGACCCAGTACTTC. This gives the protein CASRLSRQGETQYF.

The J gene is TRBJ2-7, the V gene TRBV6-6; unclear D gene. The DNA matches TRBJ2-5 better at its end, which makes the J call doubtful. The CDR3 length is 12 residues. The V gene's germline CDR1 is MNHNY and CDR2 SVGAGI (reference sequence). CDR3 residues: CANSDTRETQYF. The DNA for the CDR3 is TGTGCTAACAGTGACACAAGGGAGACCCAGTACTTC.

The table lists this clonotype with a few counts. The chain combines TRBV7-2 with TRBJ2-1, with D hard to call. The V gene lost 5 bases and the J gene lost 5 bases, with 13 bases spanning the gap. Germline lookup yields CDR1 SGHTA and CDR2 FQGNSA. The CDR3 is 14 residues long. The CDR3 reads CASSQPAYHNEQFF. The CDR3, as DNA: TGTGCCAGCAGCCAGCCCGCCTACCACAATGAGCAGTTCTTC. The variable domain in full, with the rest retrieved from reference TRBV7-2 and TRBJ2-1, is GAGVSQSPSNKVTEKGKDVELRCDPISGHTALYWYRQSLGQGLEFLIYFQGNSAPDKSGLPSDRFSAERTGGSVSTLTIQRTQQEDSAVYLCASSQPAYHNEQFFGPGTRLTVL.

The gene calls are TRBV29-1 and TRBJ2-1; 8 nucleotides agree with TRBD1. In germline, CDR1 is SQVTM, CDR2 ANQGSEA. After removal of 5 bases from V and 7 bases from J, the junction contained 13 bases not matched to a gene. The CDR3 spans 15 residues. CDR3 sequence: CSVKGYDRGRNEQFF. CDR3 sequence (DNA): TGCAGCGTTAAAGGGTACGACAGGGGAAGAAATGAGCAGTTCTTC.

This chain joins TRBV9 and TRBJ1-2, with 7 bases aligning to TRBD1. The V and J ends lost 4 bases and 1 base, in that order; junction bases with no gene match: 10. The CDR3 consists of 16 residues. Germline CDR1 SGDLS, CDR2 YYNGEE. The CDR3 coding sequence is TGTGCCAGCAGCCCTCGGGACAGAGTCTTTAACTATGGCTACACCTTC. Protein sequence: CASSPRDRVFNYGYTF. Full variable domain (missing parts from reference TRBV9 and TRBJ1-2): DSGVTQTPKHLITATGQRVTLRCSPRSGDLSVYWYQQSLDQGLQFLIQYYNGEERAKGNILERFSAQQFPDLHSELNLSSLELGDSALYFCASSPRDRVFNYGYTFGSGTRLTVV.

CDR3 bases: TGTGCCAGCAGCCTCGATCTAGAGGGTAACACAGATACGCAGTATTTT. Protein: CASSLDLEGNTDTQYF. The chain couples TRBV6-2 or TRBV6-3 to TRBJ2-3, with a possible D match to TRBD2 (5 bases). The CDR3 totals 16 residues. V lost 6 bases, J lost 2 bases, and 18 bases lay in between. From germline, CDR1 is MNHEY and CDR2 SVGEGT.

The V call is TRBV7-2, the J call TRBJ1-4, with 7 bases aligning to TRBD1. This CDR3 contains 14 residues. The germline CDR1 and CDR2 sequences are SGHTA and FQGNSA. V was pared by 4 bases and J by 10 bases, with 9 bases of the junction left unmatched. CDR3 nucleotide sequence: TGTGCCAGCAGCTACGGGGACAGCCGTGGAAAACTGTTTTTT. Amino acid sequence: CASSYGDSRGKLFF.

V gene TRBV6-6 combines with J gene TRBJ1-3; 8 nucleotides agree with TRBD1. With 2 bases clipped from V and 0 bases from J, the junction kept 6 bases outside the gene matches. Germline V gene data show CDR1 as MNHNY and CDR2 as SVGAGI (reference sequence). This CDR3 has 17 amino acids. The CDR3 here is CASSYKTGVGSGNTIYF. CDR3 in DNA: TGTGCCAGCAGTTACAAGACAGGGGTGGGCTCTGGAAACACCATATATTTT.

As concerns this clonotype: A junction end diverges from the germline sequence, so it may reflect a read error. The V call is TRBV5-1, the J call TRBJ1-2, with D perhaps matching TRBD1 (5 bases). The germline V gene encodes CDR1 SGHRS and CDR2 YFSETQ. The CDR3 length is 13 residues. CDR3 sequence (DNA): TGCGCCAACAGCTTGGGCAGGGACTATGGCTACACCTTC. Amino acids: CANSLGRDYGYTF. Using reference TRBV5-1 and TRBJ1-2 for the parts outside the CDR3, the full variable domain is KAGVTQTPRYLIKTRGQQVTLSCSPISGHRSVSWYQQTPGQGLQFLFEYFSETQRNKGNFPGRFSGRQFSNSRSEMNVSTLELGDSALYLCANSLGRDYGYTFGSGTRLTVV.

In its sample, this clonotype was seen a few times. The genes are TRBV10-3 and TRBJ2-7; perhaps TRBD1 as D (5 bases). The V gene's germline CDR1 is ENHRY and CDR2 SYGVKD. Trimming pared 6 bases from V and 4 bases from J, leaving 19 bases between. The CDR3 length is 15 residues. CDR3 loop: CAIRLKGRVLYEQYF. In DNA, the CDR3 is TGTGCCATCAGGCTCAAGGGCAGGGTGTTGTACGAGCAGTACTTC.

This clonotype was counted only a few times. The chain carries TRBV28 and TRBJ2-1; D may be TRBD2 (6 bases). The germline gives CDR1 MDHEN, CDR2 SYDVKM. The length of the CDR3 is 13 residues. V shed 6 bases and J shed 4 bases, with 10 bases lying between them. The CDR3 bases are TGTGCCAGCAGGCGGGGTAATTACAATGAGCAGTTCTTC. It encodes CASRRGNYNEQFF.

There are a few counts of this clonotype. This rearrangement joins TRBV5-5 to TRBJ2-1; D is unresolved. CDR3 length: 13 amino acids. In germline, CDR1 is SGHKS, CDR2 YYEKEE (reference sequence). V lost 9 bases, J lost 1 base, and 11 bases lay in between. As DNA, the CDR3 is TGTGCCACGAGCCCAGTTTCCTACAATGAGCAGTTCTTC. Translated: CATSPVSYNEQFF.

This rearrangement joins TRBV7-2 to TRBJ2-1; 10 nucleotides match TRBD1. The CDR3 contains 14 residues. Germline loops: CDR1 SGHTA, CDR2 FQGNSA. J lost 8 bases, V lost 5 bases, and 6 bases had no gene match. The CDR3 nucleotides are TGTGCCAGCAGCCCACAGACAGGGGGCGATGAGCAGTTCTTC. Translating it yields CASSPQTGGDEQFF.